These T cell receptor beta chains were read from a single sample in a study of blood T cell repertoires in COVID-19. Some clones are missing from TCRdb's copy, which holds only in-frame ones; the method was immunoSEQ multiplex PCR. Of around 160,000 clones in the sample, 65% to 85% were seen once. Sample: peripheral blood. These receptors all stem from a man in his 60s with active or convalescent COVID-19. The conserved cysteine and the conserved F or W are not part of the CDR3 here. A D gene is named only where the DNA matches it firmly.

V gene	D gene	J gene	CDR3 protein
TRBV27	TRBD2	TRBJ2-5	AAGREAPLGETQY
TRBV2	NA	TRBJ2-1	ASSESGKNEQF
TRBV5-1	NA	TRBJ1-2	ASSSGQFYGYT
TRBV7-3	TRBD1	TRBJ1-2	ASSPTRDSLYGYT
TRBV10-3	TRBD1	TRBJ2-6	AISGGQGDSGANVLT
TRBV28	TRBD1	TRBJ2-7	ASSGTAFYEQY
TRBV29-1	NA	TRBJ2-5	SVSTGGQETQY
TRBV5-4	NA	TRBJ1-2	ASSLDATVYGYT
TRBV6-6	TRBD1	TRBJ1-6	ASSYSTGRNSPLH
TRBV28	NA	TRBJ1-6	ASSLWGASRSPLH
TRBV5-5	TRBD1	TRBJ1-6	ASSPLGDSNNSPLH
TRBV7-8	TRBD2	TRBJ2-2	ASRQTGTSRTGELF
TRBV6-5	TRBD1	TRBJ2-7	ASSSGTVQY
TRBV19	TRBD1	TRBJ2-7	ASSMTGGEYEQY
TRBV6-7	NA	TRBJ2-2	ASSYSRDINTGELF
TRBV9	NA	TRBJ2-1	ASSVGVILNEQF
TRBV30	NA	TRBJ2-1	AWSPPGSNEQF
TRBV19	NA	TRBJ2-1	ASSPSRWGGEQF
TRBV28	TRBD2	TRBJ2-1	ASSSLAGVSYNEQF
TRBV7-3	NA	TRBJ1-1	ASSLTRENTEAF
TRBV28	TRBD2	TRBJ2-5	ASSLSTSGYQETQY
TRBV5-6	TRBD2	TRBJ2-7	ASSPGMSGRELIYEQY
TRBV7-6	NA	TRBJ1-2	ASSLSVGGYT
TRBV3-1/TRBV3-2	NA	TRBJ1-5	ASSQDLGQPQH
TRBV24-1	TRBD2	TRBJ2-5	ATSARLAGGETQY
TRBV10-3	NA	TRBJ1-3	AISESQISSGNTIY
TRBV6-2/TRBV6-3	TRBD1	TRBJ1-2	ASSYAGQPLNYGYT
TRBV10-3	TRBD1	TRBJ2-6	AIREGATGANVLT
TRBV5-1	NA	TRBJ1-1	ASSLAPGNTEAF
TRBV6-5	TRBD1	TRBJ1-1	ASSRDRDSNTEAF
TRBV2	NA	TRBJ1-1	ASKTGGSEAF
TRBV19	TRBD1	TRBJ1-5	ASSVGQLNQPQH
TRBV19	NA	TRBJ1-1	ASSIMRDKAF
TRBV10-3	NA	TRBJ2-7	AISGPGVFVGQY
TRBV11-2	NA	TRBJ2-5	ASSLPDGPRGTQY
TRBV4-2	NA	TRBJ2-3	ASSLEGFQGGTDTQY
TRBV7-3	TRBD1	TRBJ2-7	ASSSGTGAYEQY
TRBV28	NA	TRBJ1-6	ASLAGNSPLH
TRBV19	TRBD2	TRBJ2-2	ASRVTSGISGELF
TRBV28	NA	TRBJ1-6	ASSFNLIRGSPLH
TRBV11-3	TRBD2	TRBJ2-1	ASSSLAATNWIEQF
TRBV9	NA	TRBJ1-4	ASSVGSDSEKLF
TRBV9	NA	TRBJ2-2	ASSSRTGVPGELF
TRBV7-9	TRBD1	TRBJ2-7	ASSTRQGDLSYEQY
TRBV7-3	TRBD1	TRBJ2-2	ASSQGTGGSTGELF
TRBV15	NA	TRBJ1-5	ATSLDSSNQPQH